This TCR beta chain was retrieved from a study of Ad26.COV2.S vaccination and SARS-CoV-2 variants. For the study at large: Enrolled in COV1001, the donor was in the Ad26.COV2.S trial arm, which received the vaccine. Study-level findings and limits: There was a possibility that the TCR breadth and depth analyses underestimated total T cell responses.

This sample's treatment: around 19 received Ad26.COV2.S at low or high dose, single or two shots; roughly five received placebo; per-sample allocation not given. Sampling was done on day 63 after the first vaccine or placebo injection. A Boston adult aged 18-55 years was the donor. The data were produced by immunoSEQ multiplex PCR, yet TCRdb's version contains in-frame clones alone and is incomplete. The sample holds 380,000 or so clones; around 89% are singletons and the top ten take 6.4%. V was pared by 2 bases and J by 8 bases, with 7 bases between. The length of the CDR3 is 12 residues. The germline CDR1 and CDR2 sequences are SGHRS and YFSETQ. In regard to this clone: Its antigen is undetermined.

This material consisted of peripheral blood, taken in a trial of Ad26.COV2.S vaccine versus placebo. This receptor was obtained from a person aged 18-65 years who received the Ad26.COV2.S COVID-19 vaccine or a placebo. The gene calls are TRBV5-1 and TRBJ1-4, with D unresolved. The CDR3 DNA reads TGCGCCAGCAGCTTAACGCAGGAAAAACTGTTTTTT. Protein sequence: CASSLTQEKLFF.